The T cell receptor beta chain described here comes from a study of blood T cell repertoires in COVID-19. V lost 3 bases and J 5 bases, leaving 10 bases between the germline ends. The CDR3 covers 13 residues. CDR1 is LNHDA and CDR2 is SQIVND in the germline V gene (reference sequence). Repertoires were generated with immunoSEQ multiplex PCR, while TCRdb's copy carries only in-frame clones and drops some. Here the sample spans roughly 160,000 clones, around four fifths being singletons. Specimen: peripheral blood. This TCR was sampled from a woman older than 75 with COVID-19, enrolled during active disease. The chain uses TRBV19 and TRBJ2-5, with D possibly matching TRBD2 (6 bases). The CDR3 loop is CASSMVRGETQYF. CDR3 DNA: TGTGCCAGTAGTATGGTCCGGGGGGAGACCCAGTACTTC.